A selection of T cell receptor beta chains follows, all from one sample in a study of shared clonotypes between healthy human individuals. Profiling relied on immunoSEQ multiplex PCR, and the TCRdb table lists in-frame clones only, not all of them. There are about 500,000 clones in the sample; roughly three quarters occur only once, and approximately 12% lies in the top ten. Sequencing input: PBMCs. Receptors originate from a woman aged 40 to 50 in good health. Some clones in this sample may be carry-over from other donors' samples. Both conserved end residues are part of each CDR3. The D gene is left open where the match is weak. Only some rows state a clone size, as once, few, many or a class for expanded clones.

clone_size d_call j_call v_call cdr3_nt cdr3_aa
NA NA TRBJ2-5 TRBV7-8 TGTGCCAGCAGCCCACAGGGTGGAAACCAAGAGACCCAGTACTTC CASSPQGGNQETQYF
NA NA TRBJ2-7 TRBV4-3 TGCGCCAGCAGCCGAGAACGGGACTCCTACGAGCAGTACTTC CASSRERDSYEQYF
NA NA TRBJ1-3 TRBV28 TGTGCCAGCAGTTTGACAACTGGAAACACCATATATTTT CASSLTTGNTIYF
NA NA TRBJ2-1 TRBV18 TGTGCCAGCTCATCAACAGGTGATGAGCAGTTCTTC CASSSTGDEQFF
NA NA TRBJ2-1 TRBV6-4 TGTGCCAGCAGTGAGGAGGGGCCGGGGCATGAGCAGTTCTTC CASSEEGPGHEQFF
few NA TRBJ1-1 TRBV30 TGTGCCTGGATAGGGGGCACTGAAGCTTTCTTT CAWIGGTEAFF
NA TRBD2 TRBJ2-2 TRBV6-1 TGTGCCAGCAGTGTTTTAGGGAGGGCCGGGGAGCTGTTTTTT CASSVLGRAGELFF
NA TRBD1 TRBJ1-5 TRBV27 TGTGCCAGCAGTCGATACCGACAGGGACGGGGACAGCCCCAGCATTTT CASSRYRQGRGQPQHF
NA NA TRBJ1-2 TRBV18 TGTGCCAGCTCACCACCGTGGGACAAGAACTATGGCTACACCTTC CASSPPWDKNYGYTF
NA NA TRBJ2-2 TRBV5-6 TGTGCCAGCAGCTCACAGGGTCCCGGGGAGCTGTTTTTT CASSSQGPGELFF
NA TRBD1 TRBJ2-7 TRBV7-2 TGTGCCAGCAGCCGGACAGGTGGACTTGCCTACGAGCAGTACTTC CASSRTGGLAYEQYF
NA TRBD1 TRBJ1-2 TRBV4-3 TGCGCCAGCAGCCAGGACAGGGCTGGCTACACCTTC CASSQDRAGYTF
NA NA TRBJ2-1 TRBV7-2 TGTGCCAGCATCAGAACGGACACCTCCTACAATGAGCAGTTCTTC CASIRTDTSYNEQFF
NA NA TRBJ1-1 TRBV4-3 TGCGCCAGCAGCCTCTACTCACTGAACACTGAAGCTTTCTTT CASSLYSLNTEAFF
NA NA TRBJ2-2 TRBV11-2 TGTGCCAGCAGCTTCAGACACACGAACACCGGGGAGCTGTTTTTT CASSFRHTNTGELFF
NA NA TRBJ1-2 TRBV28 TGTGCCAGCAGTTTGTTGTCTAACTATGGCTACACCTTC CASSLLSNYGYTF
NA NA TRBJ1-5 TRBV6-6 TGTGCCAGCAGTACAGCCGGGAGCCATCAGCCCCAGCATTTT CASSTAGSHQPQHF
once TRBD1 TRBJ2-7 TRBV30 TGTGCCTGGAGTCTGGGACAGACCTACGAGCAGTACTTC CAWSLGQTYEQYF
NA TRBD2 TRBJ2-5 TRBV29-1 TGCAGCGGCCACGGGACTAGCGGGAGAGTAGTCGGAGAGACCCAGTACTTC CSGHGTSGRVVGETQYF
NA NA TRBJ2-1 TRBV4-3 TGCGCCAGCAGCCAAGCTAGTACCGGGACGGCGGGCAATGAGCAGTTCTTC CASSQASTGTAGNEQFF
many NA TRBJ2-2 TRBV7-7 TGTGCTAGCAGCTTAGGTGTTAGAGACTGGAACACCGGGGAGCTGTTTTTT CASSLGVRDWNTGELFF
few TRBD2 TRBJ2-1 TRBV6-4 TGTGCCAGCAGCGGCACTAGCGAGTCCTACAATGAGCAGTTCTTC CASSGTSESYNEQFF
few TRBD1 TRBJ1-4 TRBV30 TGTGCCTGGAACCGGGACAGAGCTAATGAAAAACTGTTTTTT CAWNRDRANEKLFF
NA NA TRBJ2-2 TRBV9 TGTGCCAGCAGCGTAGGGCAGGAGGACACCGGGGAGCTGTTTTTT CASSVGQEDTGELFF
NA NA TRBJ2-4 TRBV28 TGTGCCAGCAGTTACCAGCCCGTAGCCAAAAACATTCAGTACTTC CASSYQPVAKNIQYF
NA NA TRBJ2-7 TRBV10-3 TGTGCCATCAGTGAAGGACAGTCGCCCTACGAGCAGTACTTC CAISEGQSPYEQYF
few NA TRBJ2-3 TRBV21-1 TGTGCCAGCGACCGATTTACTAGCGGGAGGACAGATACGCAGTATTTT CASDRFTSGRTDTQYF
NA TRBD1 TRBJ1-2 TRBV6-5 TGTGCCAGCACCCAGGGACAGGGGCTCTATGGCTACACCTTC CASTQGQGLYGYTF
NA NA TRBJ2-5 TRBV2 TGTGCAGCAGCAGGAAATCTGGGGGAAGAGACCCAGTACTTC CAAAGNLGEETQYF
NA TRBD1 TRBJ1-5 TRBV7-9 TGTGCCAGCAGCTTAGAGGGGGCGACAGGAACCCGGCCCCAGCATTTT CASSLEGATGTRPQHF
once NA TRBJ2-4 TRBV19 TGTGCCAGTAGTACATCTTCCAGGGGTGGCGAAAACATTCAGTACTTC CASSTSSRGGENIQYF
NA NA TRBJ2-3 TRBV20-1 TGCAGTGCCGGGGGTGAGGATACGCAGTATTTT CSAGGEDTQYF
few NA TRBJ2-2 TRBV11-3 TGTGCCAGCAGCTTCGAGGGGGACACCGGGGAGCTGTTTTTT CASSFEGDTGELFF
NA NA TRBJ1-1 TRBV4-1 TGCGCCAGCAGCCAAGATCTGGGGAACACTGAAGCTTTCTTT CASSQDLGNTEAFF
NA TRBD2 TRBJ2-3 TRBV2 TGTGCCAGCAGTTGGACTAGCGGGACTACGGATACGCAGTATTTT CASSWTSGTTDTQYF
NA NA TRBJ2-5 TRBV19 TGTGCCAGTAGTTCGACGGCACAAGAGACCCAGTACTTC CASSSTAQETQYF
NA TRBD2 TRBJ2-3 TRBV30 TGTGCGTCCTTTTTAGCGGGATCAGATACGCAGTATTTT CASFLAGSDTQYF
NA NA TRBJ2-4 TRBV7-2 TGTGCCAGCAGCTTAGGGGTGTTAGCCAAAAACATTCAGTACTTC CASSLGVLAKNIQYF
NA NA TRBJ2-7 TRBV6-5 TGTGCCAGCAGGTCTTATAGCTACGAGCAGTACTTC CASRSYSYEQYF
NA NA TRBJ2-1 TRBV30 TGTGCCTTTCCAAGGGGGGGATCCTACAATGAGCAGTTCTTC CAFPRGGSYNEQFF
NA NA TRBJ2-3 TRBV11-2 TGTGCCAGCAGCTTAGATCCGGGTTCCGATACGCAGTATTTT CASSLDPGSDTQYF
NA TRBD1 TRBJ2-3 TRBV19 TGTGCCAGTGGTCAACAGGGGGCCCATGGTACGCAGTATTTT CASGQQGAHGTQYF
NA NA TRBJ2-7 TRBV5-1 TGCGCCAGCAGCCCGAGCGGCGGTAGCTCCTACGAGCAGTACTTC CASSPSGGSSYEQYF
NA NA TRBJ2-7 TRBV27 TGTGCCAGCAGTAAACAGGGCTACGAGCAGTACTTC CASSKQGYEQYF
NA TRBD1 TRBJ1-2 TRBV15 TGTGCCACCAGCGGCCGGGACAGGGGGCCCAATTTCTATGGCTACACCTTC CATSGRDRGPNFYGYTF